A single sample gave rise to the 27 T cell receptor beta chains below, sequenced in a study of regulatory T cells in long-lasting Graves disease. The time point denotes: newly diagnosed GD, antithyroid drugs for less than 3 months. The TCR library was prepared using RNA isolated from PBMCs. To make TCR beta libraries, researchers used iRepertoire HTBI primers and Arm-PCR of CDR3 regions. TCRdb recomputed calls from the multiplex PCR reads with MiXCR, one row per CDR3 protein. The data show over 350,000 distinct CDR3 sequences, 15% seen once. The same sample was also used in a study of T cells in Graves' hyperthyroidism and ophthalmopathy.

The sample in question was peripheral blood mononuclear cells (PBMCs), obtained at new diagnosis, from a patient treated with antithyroid drugs. All receptors derive from a woman between 35 and 50 years old with Graves disease.

A word on this clonotype: This may arise from a read error, as a much more abundant clone is one base away. The chain joins TRBV7-3 to TRBJ2-2; tentative D call: TRBD1 (7 bases). CDR3 length: 15 residues. The V gene's germline CDR1 is SGHTA and CDR2 FQGTGA. The DNA for the CDR3 is TGTGCCAGCAGCTCTAGACAGGGAGGCACCGGGGAGCTGCTTTTT. Protein sequence: CASSSRQGGTGELLF.

This clonotype was observed many times. As DNA, the CDR3 is TGTGCCAGCAGTTTCGATTTGTACGAGCAGTACTTC. Residues: CASSFDLYEQYF. The rearrangement uses TRBV28 and TRBJ2-7; D gene unclear. The CDR3 loop spans 12 amino acids. Per the germline V gene, CDR1 is MDHEN and CDR2 is SYDVKM. With 3 bases removed from V and 4 bases from J, the gap between germline ends came to 7 bases. Variable domain in full (rest from reference TRBV28 and TRBJ2-7): DVKVTQSSRYLVKRTGEKVFLECVQDMDHENMFWYRQDPGLGLRLIYFSYDVKMKEKGDIPEGYSVSREKKERFSLILESASTNQTSMYLCASSFDLYEQYFGPGTRLTVT.

Many counts were recorded for this clonotype. CDR3: CASSVRVEGEKLFF. The CDR3, as DNA: TGTGCCAGTAGTGTGAGGGTGGAGGGTGAAAAACTGTTTTTT. The chain links TRBV19 to TRBJ1-4; D unresolved. Germline CDR1 is LNHDA and CDR2 is SQIVND (reference sequence). Trimming took off 5 bases at V and 7 bases at J, with 14 bases between the two ends. This CDR3 spans 14 amino acids.

The table lists this clonotype with a few counts. This chain joins TRBV20-1 and TRBJ2-5; tentative D call: TRBD1 (6 bases). The CDR3 consists of 16 residues. Germline CDR1 reads DFQATT; CDR2 reads SNEGSKA (reference sequence). V lost 0 bases and J lost 2, with 16 bases in between. The CDR3 is CSARDYRVGSQETQYF. DNA for the CDR3: TGCAGTGCTAGAGATTACAGGGTTGGGTCACAAGAGACCCAGTACTTC.

This clonotype was observed many times. The V call is TRBV27, the J call TRBJ2-1; 11 nucleotides line up with TRBD2. V shed 7 bases and J 9 bases; nucleotides not matched to a gene: 11. CDR3 length: 15 residues. CDR1 and CDR2 (germline): MNHEY, SMNVEV (reference sequence). The chain's CDR3 is CASTRATSGMVEQFF. As DNA, the CDR3 is TGTGCCAGCACCCGAGCGACTAGCGGGATGGTTGAGCAGTTCTTC.

This clonotype was found many times. The chain employs TRBV24-1 and TRBJ2-2; 8 bases match TRBD1. Germline values: CDR1 KGHDR, CDR2 SFDVKD. Unmatched junction bases numbered 8, after V lost 3 bases and J lost 0 bases. This CDR3 spans 18 amino acids. The CDR3 DNA reads TGTGCCACCAGTGATCCAAGAGGACAGGGATCGAACACCGGGGAGCTGTTTTTT. It yields the protein CATSDPRGQGSNTGELFF.

This clonotype was counted ten times or more. This chain uses TRBV29-1 with TRBJ2-1; 8 nucleotides agree with TRBD2. Germline V gene lookup returns CDR1 SQVTM and CDR2 ANQGSEA. The CDR3 spans 13 residues. Germline trimming cut 6 bases from V and 3 bases from J; bases unmatched to any gene: 4. The CDR3 region is CSVDGTSYNEQFF. In DNA form, the CDR3 reads TGCAGCGTAGATGGGACTAGCTACAATGAGCAGTTCTTC.

This chain connects TRBV2 to TRBJ2-7; the D gene is possibly TRBD2 (7 bases). The germline CDR1 and CDR2 sequences are SNHLY and FYNNEI. There are 16 residues in the CDR3. Deletions cut 6 bases from V and 2 bases from J, with 20 bases between. The CDR3 sequence is CASSWAGGGRTYEQYF. The CDR3 DNA sequence: TGTGCCAGCAGCTGGGCTGGGGGCGGGAGAACCTACGAGCAGTACTTC.

Remarks on this clonotype: This may stem from a read error, because a much larger clone lies one nucleotide away. The V gene is TRBV19, the J gene TRBJ1-2; TRBD1 is a possible D gene (5 bases). The CDR3 loop spans 13 amino acids. Germline loops: CDR1 LNHDA, CDR2 SQIVND (reference sequence). Here the CDR3 reads CATQGGGTYDYTF. The CDR3 coding sequence is TGTGCCACGCAGGGCGGCGGGACGTATGACTACACCTTC.

This clonotype was recorded many times. The CDR3 DNA reads TGTGCCAGCAGCCCAGGGACAGGGGGTGTCGGCAATCAGCCCCAGCATTTT. It translates to CASSPGTGGVGNQPQHF. V is TRBV7-6 and J is TRBJ1-5; 11 bases are shared with TRBD1. The CDR3 covers 17 residues. Per germline, CDR1 SGHVS and CDR2 FNYEAQ. Trimming at V came to 5 bases and at J to 2 bases, leaving 8 bases not matched to a gene.

This clonotype occurred many times. For the CDR3, the DNA is TGTGCCAGCAGCCCTAGCGGGAGCCGCGCAGATACGCAGTATTTT. Amino acids: CASSPSGSRADTQYF. The rearrangement links TRBV7-3 to TRBJ2-3, with 10 bases lining up with TRBD2. V gave up 5 bases and J gave up 4 bases; unmatched junction bases: 6. CDR1 and CDR2 (germline): SGHTA, FQGTGA. The CDR3 covers 15 residues.

This clonotype was found many times. The gene calls are TRBV18 and TRBJ1-1; D ambiguous. CDR3 length equals 13 residues. Germline V gene sequence: CDR1 KGHSH, CDR2 LQKENI. Deletions cut 8 bases from V and 3 bases from J, with 13 bases between. In DNA form, the CDR3 reads TGTGCCAGCAGTCCCCGGGTGGACACTGAAGCTTTCTTT. This gives the protein CASSPRVDTEAFF.

This clonotype was recorded at least ten times. V and J are TRBV5-1 and TRBJ2-3, with D unresolved. Germline loops: CDR1 SGHRS, CDR2 YFSETQ. V shed 0 bases and J shed 3 bases, with 14 bases lying between them. There are 16 residues in the CDR3. In DNA form, the CDR3 reads TGCGCCAGCAGCTTGGATGTGGGTCGTGGTACAGATACGCAGTATTTT. Its protein is CASSLDVGRGTDTQYF.

This clonotype was seen a handful of times. The chain uses TRBV30 and TRBJ2-1; D unresolved. V lost 2 bases, J lost 5 bases, and 7 bases lay in between. The CDR3 extends over 12 amino acids. Germline CDR1 GTSNPN, CDR2 SVGIG (reference sequence). The CDR3 region is CAWSIGDNEQFF. The DNA of the CDR3 is TGTGCCTGGAGTATAGGCGACAATGAGCAGTTCTTC.

V gene TRBV29-1 combines with J gene TRBJ2-1; 7 bases match TRBD2. V dropped 0 bases and J dropped 1; count of bases not matched to a gene: 6. Germline V gene data show CDR1 as SQVTM and CDR2 as ANQGSEA. CDR3 size: 16 residues. The CDR3 DNA is TGCAGCGTTGAAGAACCCGGGAGGCGGTCCTACAATGAGCAGTTCTTC. As protein: CSVEEPGRRSYNEQFF.

Ten or more counts support this clonotype. V usage is TRBV27 and J usage is TRBJ2-1; no clear D gene. This CDR3 has 15 residues. V lost 7 bases and J 5 bases, leaving 18 bases between the germline ends. The V gene's germline CDR1 is MNHEY and CDR2 SMNVEV (reference sequence). CDR3 protein: CASTKGFGNDNEQFF. The CDR3 DNA is TGTGCCAGCACCAAGGGATTCGGTAACGACAATGAGCAGTTCTTC.

This clonotype was picked up one time. This rearrangement joins TRBV12-3 or TRBV12-4 to TRBJ2-2; tentative D call: TRBD1 (5 bases). Trimming left V 10 bases short and J 6 bases short, with 12 bases between. The CDR3 has 12 residues. This CDR3 reads CATTLGAGELFF. The CDR3 nucleotides read TGTGCCACCACGCTAGGGGCCGGGGAGCTGTTTTTT.

This clonotype was recorded at least ten times. This rearrangement joins TRBV19 to TRBJ2-7, with D possibly matching TRBD2 (6 bases). CDR1 LNHDA and CDR2 SQIVND come from the germline V gene (reference sequence). This CDR3 comprises 16 residues. Trimming took 6 bases from V and 0 from J, leaving 18 bases between them. For the CDR3, the DNA is TGTGCCAGTAGGGAAACGGGACTCTCGAGCTCCTACGAGCAGTACTTC. This translates into CASRETGLSSSYEQYF.

This clonotype was detected only a few times. The genes are TRBV9 and TRBJ2-1, with TRBD1 identical over 9 bases. With V trimmed by 4 bases and J by 7 bases, 12 bases remained unmatched. Germline CDR1 reads SGDLS; CDR2 reads YYNGEE. The CDR3 totals 16 residues. CDR3 nucleotides: TGTGCCAGCAGCAATTCCCGGGACAGGGTCGATAATGAGCAGTTCTTC. Translated, it gives CASSNSRDRVDNEQFF.

With regard to this clonotype: A clone one base away is much larger, so this may be a read error. This chain links TRBV11-2 with TRBJ2-1, with no clear D. The CDR3 totals 13 residues. CDR1 is SGHAT and CDR2 is FQNNGV in the germline V gene. CDR3 in amino acids: CASSFTDDNEQSF. CDR3 sequence (DNA): TGTGCCAGCAGCTTTACAGACGACAATGAGCAGTCCTTC.

This clonotype has at least ten counts. The chain employs TRBV12-5 and TRBJ1-1; tentatively, D is TRBD1 (6 bases). The length of the CDR3 is 16 residues. The germline CDR1 and CDR2 sequences are LGHNT and FRNRAP. Between the trimmed V and J ends, which lost 7 bases and 0 bases, there was a span of 18 bases. In DNA, the CDR3 is TGTGCTAGTGCCCCTCCGGGGGGCGGCTTGAACACTGAAGCTTTCTTT. Its protein is CASAPPGGGLNTEAFF.

The chain combines TRBV7-3 with TRBJ2-7; 11 nucleotides align to TRBD1. V lost 6 bases to trimming and J lost 5 bases; unmatched junction nucleotides: 9. CDR3 size: 15 residues. CDR1 is SGHTA, CDR2 FQGTGA, per germline. The CDR3 loop is CASSFGDRGGDEQYF. As DNA, the CDR3 is TGTGCCAGCAGTTTTGGGGACAGGGGGGGAGACGAGCAGTACTTC.

This clonotype has just a few counts. A much larger clone differs by one base, so this may be a read error. J is TRBJ2-5 and V is TRBV29-1, with 13 bases matching TRBD2. Germline loops: CDR1 SQVTM, CDR2 ANQGSEA. This CDR3 is built from 14 residues. The CDR3 loop reads CGVGTSGIWETQYF. Here the CDR3 DNA reads TGCGGCGTTGGGACTAGCGGGATTTGGGAGACCCAGTACTTC.

This clonotype showed up many times. The chain uses TRBV12-3 or TRBV12-4 and TRBJ2-7; 7 bases fit TRBD2. This CDR3 has 13 amino acids. V shed 0 bases, J shed 6 bases, and the junction held 2 bases outside the gene matches. CDR3 DNA: TGTGCCAGCAGTTTAGCGGGGACTACCGAGCAGTACTTC. The encoded protein is CASSLAGTTEQYF.

This clonotype was seen ten or more times. The chain uses TRBV24-1 and TRBJ2-7, with a possible D match to TRBD1 (5 bases). The V end lost 4 bases, the J end lost 0 bases, and 12 bases lay between the germline ends. This CDR3 comprises 15 residues. From germline, CDR1 is KGHDR and CDR2 SFDVKD. The CDR3 DNA is TGTGCCACCAGTGAGGCCCGACAGATCTCCTACGAGCAGTACTTC. This encodes CATSEARQISYEQYF.

Many counts were recorded for this clonotype. The chain employs TRBV9 and TRBJ2-1; D perhaps matches TRBD1 (8 bases). The CDR3 length is 16 residues. Germline CDR1 SGDLS, CDR2 YYNGEE. The V and J ends lost 4 bases and 0 bases respectively, with 14 bases between them. The CDR3 is CASSTQGGSSYNEQFF. In DNA, the CDR3 is TGTGCCAGCAGCACACAGGGGGGGTCCTCCTACAATGAGCAGTTCTTC. The variable domain in full, completed from reference TRBV9 and TRBJ2-1, reads DSGVTQTPKHLITATGQRVTLRCSPRSGDLSVYWYQQSLDQGLQFLIQYYNGEERAKGNILERFSAQQFPDLHSELNLSSLELGDSALYFCASSTQGGSSYNEQFFGPGTRLTVL.

Notes on this clonotype: This may stem from a read error, because a much larger clone lies one nucleotide away. The V and J genes are TRBV9 and TRBJ1-5; no clear D gene. CDR1 and CDR2 from the germline V gene are SGDLS and YYNGEE. The CDR3 runs to 13 residues. CDR3 in DNA: TGTTCCAGCAGCGTAGGAAGCAATCAGCCCCAGCATTTT. Translation: CSSSVGSNQPQHF.